This entry describes one T cell receptor (beta chain). J gave up 2 bases and V 4 bases, and 4 bases lay outside the gene matches. The germline CDR1 and CDR2 sequences are SGHDN and FVKESK. The CDR3 has 15 amino acids. This sample is drawn from a study of T cell responses to AZD1222 COVID-19 vaccine. Data came from immunoSEQ multiplex PCR; TCRdb stores just in-frame clones and leaves some out. The table lists roughly 140,000 clones, roughly 90% of them singletons, with about 1.6% in the top ten. The genes are TRBV14 and TRBJ2-3, with TRBD1 matching over 9 bases. This sequence originates from an adult who received the AZD1222 COVID-19 vaccine. The sequences come from peripheral blood, collected 28 days after the second AZD1222 dose. The CDR3 sequence: CASSRDRVNTDTQYF. The CDR3 DNA reads as TGTGCCAGCAGCCGGGACAGGGTGAACACAGATACGCAGTATTTT.